Shown below are 27 T cell receptor beta chains from a single sample sequenced in a study of blood T cell repertoires in COVID-19. The method was immunoSEQ multiplex PCR; TCRdb's version includes in-frame clones alone and lacks a portion of them. The data contain 15,000 to 20,000 clones, roughly nine tenths of them singletons. Sequences were obtained from peripheral blood. The receptors originated from a human donor in a cohort sampled during active COVID-19.

This clone was observed a few times. The chain links TRBV27 to TRBJ1-4; possibly TRBD1 for D (6 bases). CDR3 length: 14 amino acids. V was shortened by 6 bases and J by 6 bases, with 14 bases between the two germline ends. The germline V gene has CDR1 MNHEY and CDR2 SMNVEV (reference sequence). This chain's CDR3 is CASRLTGLDEKLFF. CDR3 bases: TGTGCCAGCAGGCTGACAGGACTTGATGAAAAACTGTTTTTT.

The chain employs TRBV5-4 and TRBJ2-7; D uncertain. Per the germline V gene, CDR1 is SGHNT and CDR2 is YYREEE (reference sequence). Trimming pared 1 base from V and 6 bases from J, leaving 5 bases between. CDR3 size: 11 residues. The CDR3 DNA is TGTGCCAGCAGCTTGTTCGGCGAGCAGTACTTC. Translated: CASSLFGEQYF.

V usage is TRBV19 and J usage is TRBJ2-1; 8 bases align to TRBD2. This CDR3 is built from 15 residues. V was clipped by 5 bases and J by 8 bases; unmatched bases: 11. In germline, CDR1 is LNHDA, CDR2 SQIVND (reference sequence). CDR3 nucleotide sequence: TGTGCCAGTAGTTCACCCGGGAGGGCTGGCGATGAGCAGTTCTTC. Protein: CASSSPGRAGDEQFF.

The CDR3 sequence is CASSVLLGENIQYF. The CDR3 nucleotides are TGCGCCAGCAGCGTACTGCTGGGCGAGAACATTCAGTACTTC. The V and J genes are TRBV5-1 and TRBJ2-4; D gene ambiguous. Germline V gives CDR1 SGHRS, CDR2 YFSETQ. The V gene lost 4 bases and the J gene lost 7 bases, with 15 bases spanning the gap. This CDR3 spans 14 amino acids. Together with reference TRBV5-1 and TRBJ2-4, the CDR3 gives the full variable domain: KAGVTQTPRYLIKTRGQQVTLSCSPISGHRSVSWYQQTPGQGLQFLFEYFSETQRNKGNFPGRFSGRQFSNSRSEMNVSTLELGDSALYLCASSVLLGENIQYFGAGTRLSVL.

The genes are TRBV14 and TRBJ2-5, with D possibly matching TRBD1 (7 bases). CDR1 is SGHDN and CDR2 is FVKESK in the germline V gene. V was shortened by 2 bases and J by 4 bases, with 14 bases between the two germline ends. This CDR3 region has 15 residues. The CDR3 spells CASSQYQQGGETQYF. The CDR3, as DNA: TGTGCCAGCAGCCAATATCAGCAGGGGGGAGAGACCCAGTACTTC. Full variable domain (missing parts from reference TRBV14 and TRBJ2-5): EAGVTQFPSHSVIEKGQTVTLRCDPISGHDNLYWYRRVMGKEIKFLLHFVKESKQDESGMPNNRFLAERTGGTYSTLKVQPAELEDSGVYFCASSQYQQGGETQYFGPGTRLLVL.

The rearrangement joins TRBV28 to TRBJ2-5; TRBD1 aligns across 10 bases. Germline CDR1 and CDR2: MDHEN and SYDVKM. Losses at the gene ends were 6 bases for V and 4 bases for J; bases not matched to a gene: 11. The CDR3 runs 16 residues. This CDR3 is CASSYWGQGSRETQYF. The CDR3 bases are TGTGCCAGCAGCTACTGGGGACAGGGGTCCCGAGAGACCCAGTACTTC.

The chain has TRBV9 and TRBJ2-2; 16 nucleotides line up with TRBD2. Germline V gives CDR1 SGDLS, CDR2 YYNGEE. With 4 bases clipped from V and 4 bases from J, the junction kept 4 bases outside the gene matches. There are 17 residues in the CDR3. The CDR3, as DNA: TGTGCCAGCAGCTCGGGACTAGCGGGAGGGCCCACCGGGGAGCTGTTTTTT. Its protein product is CASSSGLAGGPTGELFF.

J is TRBJ2-3 and V is TRBV5-1; D remains unclear. CDR1 is SGHRS, CDR2 YFSETQ, per germline. This CDR3 spans 17 amino acids. V was cut by 1 base and J by 1 base, with 16 bases left in between. The CDR3 DNA sequence: TGCGCCAGCAGCTTGTCGGAGCGACCCCGGGGCACAGATACGCAGTATTTT. Translation gives CASSLSERPRGTDTQYF.

The chain is built from TRBV6-5 and TRBJ2-7, with 7 bases fitting TRBD1. V was pared by 6 bases and J by 2 bases, with 7 bases of the junction left unmatched. The CDR3 spans 14 residues. Germline V gene sequence: CDR1 MNHEY, CDR2 SVGAGI. The CDR3 region is CASSETGSPYEQYF. CDR3 coding DNA: TGTGCCAGCAGCGAGACAGGGTCCCCCTACGAGCAGTACTTC.

The sample holds one count of this clone. DNA of the CDR3: TGTGCCAGCAGCTTAGTTACCAGCGGGAGTTCAGATACGCAGTATTTT. This sequence encodes CASSLVTSGSSDTQYF. The chain employs TRBV11-1 and TRBJ2-3; the match to TRBD2 covers 8 bases. V was pared by 1 base and J by 4 bases, with 7 bases of the junction left unmatched. The CDR3 loop spans 16 amino acids. Germline V CDR1 and CDR2: SGHAT, FQDESV (reference sequence).

The chain couples TRBV4-1 to TRBJ2-7, with D uncertain. There are 14 residues in the CDR3. Germline CDR1 and CDR2: MGHRA and YSYEKL. V shed 4 bases and J shed 0 bases, with 10 bases lying between them. The CDR3 nucleotides are TGCGCCAGCAGCCTCTCTAGAGGCTCCTACGAGCAGTACTTC. This sequence encodes CASSLSRGSYEQYF.

The gene calls are TRBV19 and TRBJ1-3; D uncertain. Deletions cut 8 bases from V and 0 bases from J, with 14 bases between. Germline lookup yields CDR1 LNHDA and CDR2 SQIVND (reference sequence). This CDR3 contains 15 residues. CDR3 in DNA: TGTGCCAGTCGGGAGGCCGTCTACTCTGGAAACACCATATATTTT. Its protein is CASREAVYSGNTIYF. The variable domain in full, with the rest retrieved from reference TRBV19 and TRBJ1-3, is DGGITQSPKYLFRKEGQNVTLSCEQNLNHDAMYWYRQDPGQGLRLIYYSQIVNDFQKGDIAEGYSVSREKKESFPLTVTSAQKNPTAFYLCASREAVYSGNTIYFGEGSWLTVV.

The chain uses TRBV19 and TRBJ1-2; the match to TRBD1 covers 9 bases. Germline V gene sequence: CDR1 LNHDA, CDR2 SQIVND (reference sequence). The CDR3 has 16 residues. J was trimmed by 8 bases and V by 6 bases; bases with no gene match: 16. Written as DNA, the CDR3 is TGTGCCAGTAGATCCGGGACAGGGCTACTATCGGGAGGCTACACCTTC. Its translation: CASRSGTGLLSGGYTF.

The CDR3 region has the DNA TGTGCCAGCAGCCCCAGATCCGGGGGGCGAGGCTATGGCTACACCTTC. This encodes CASSPRSGGRGYGYTF. This chain joins TRBV28 and TRBJ1-2; tentatively, D is TRBD1 (6 bases). Between the trimmed V and J ends, which lost 6 bases and 4 bases, there was a span of 21 bases. The CDR3 is 16 amino acids. Germline CDR1 MDHEN, CDR2 SYDVKM.

This chain joins TRBV19 and TRBJ2-1; 7 nucleotides line up with TRBD1. Trimming removed 6 bases from V and 1 base from J; junction bases left unmatched: 6. There are 15 residues in the CDR3. Germline V gene data show CDR1 as LNHDA and CDR2 as SQIVND (reference sequence). CDR3 protein: CASRETGNSYNEQFF. The CDR3 bases are TGTGCCAGTAGAGAGACAGGGAATTCCTACAATGAGCAGTTCTTC. Drawing the rest from reference TRBV19 and TRBJ2-1, the complete variable domain is DGGITQSPKYLFRKEGQNVTLSCEQNLNHDAMYWYRQDPGQGLRLIYYSQIVNDFQKGDIAEGYSVSREKKESFPLTVTSAQKNPTAFYLCASRETGNSYNEQFFGPGTRLTVL.

The J gene is TRBJ1-4, the V gene TRBV3-1 (or the pseudogene TRBV3-2), with D possibly TRBD1 on 5 matching bases. The CDR3 length is 16 residues. Germline lookup yields CDR1 LGHDT and CDR2 YNNKEL (reference sequence). V lost 6 bases and J 0 bases, leaving 14 bases between the germline ends. Here the CDR3 reads CASSSTRGATNEKLFF. The DNA of the CDR3 is TGTGCCAGCAGTTCGACAAGGGGTGCAACTAATGAAAAACTGTTTTTT.

CDR3 protein: CASSQEGPAFADTQYF. CDR3 DNA: TGTGCCAGCAGCCAAGAGGGCCCGGCGTTCGCAGATACGCAGTATTTT. The J gene is TRBJ2-3, the V gene TRBV3-1 (or the pseudogene TRBV3-2), with unresolved D. V lost 0 bases to trimming and J lost 4 bases, with 14 bases between them. The length of the CDR3 is 16 residues. The germline gives CDR1 LGHDT, CDR2 YNNKEL (reference sequence).

The chain joins TRBV5-5 to TRBJ1-1; 8 nucleotides line up with TRBD1. The CDR3 sequence is 14 residues long. V was clipped by 4 bases and J by 5 bases; unmatched bases: 7. Per the germline V gene, CDR1 is SGHKS and CDR2 is YYEKEE (reference sequence). CDR3 region: CASSPWTGSTEAFF. The CDR3 DNA reads as TGTGCCAGCAGCCCGTGGACAGGGTCTACTGAAGCTTTCTTT.

The chain recombines TRBV12-3 or TRBV12-4 with TRBJ2-5; TRBD1 matches at 7 bases. The CDR3 covers 13 residues. With V trimmed by 5 bases and J by 1 base, 1 base remained unmatched. CDR3 protein: CASSKGAQETQYF. CDR3 in DNA: TGTGCCAGCAGTAAGGGGGCCCAAGAGACCCAGTACTTC.

The chain recombines TRBV4-1 with TRBJ2-1; weak D call: TRBD2 (5 bases). Trimming took 0 bases from V and 0 from J, leaving 6 bases between them. This CDR3 is built from 15 residues. The V gene's germline CDR1 is MGHRA and CDR2 YSYEKL. The CDR3 region is CASSQEDSSYNEQFF. The CDR3, as DNA: TGCGCCAGCAGCCAAGAGGACTCCTCCTACAATGAGCAGTTCTTC.

This chain links TRBV4-1 with TRBJ2-6, with D possibly TRBD2 on 6 matching bases. Germline-derived CDR1 and CDR2 are MGHRA and YSYEKL. The CDR3 sequence is 17 residues long. Trimming stripped 0 bases from V and 4 bases from J, with 13 bases between. The CDR3 spells CASSQDWRESGANVLTF. For the CDR3, the DNA is TGCGCCAGCAGCCAAGATTGGAGGGAATCCGGGGCCAACGTCCTGACTTTC.

This rearrangement joins TRBV6-5 to TRBJ1-2; TRBD1 agrees at 7 bases. CDR3 size: 15 residues. The V and J ends lost 2 bases and 8 bases, in that order; junction bases with no gene match: 11. Germline CDR1 reads MNHEY; CDR2 reads SVGAGI. Here the CDR3 DNA reads TGTGCCAGCAGTTACAGGCAGGGGGGTTTGCGAGGCTACACCTTC. Amino acids: CASSYRQGGLRGYTF.

This chain links TRBV3-1 (or the pseudogene TRBV3-2) with TRBJ1-2; the match to TRBD1 covers 8 bases. The CDR3 has 14 residues. The junction had 5 bases not matched to a gene; V was cut back by 1 base and J by 7 bases. The germline CDR1 and CDR2 sequences are LGHDT and YNNKEL (reference sequence). Written as DNA, the CDR3 is TGTGCCAGCAGCCAAGCAGGGGGCCGGGGTGGCTACACCTTC. It yields the protein CASSQAGGRGGYTF.

The chain has TRBV4-1 and TRBJ2-7; 7 bases match TRBD2. CDR1 is MGHRA and CDR2 is YSYEKL in the germline V gene. The CDR3 consists of 15 residues. V gave up 2 bases and J gave up 3 bases; unmatched junction bases: 7. The CDR3 region is CASSQPGGTYYEQYF. CDR3 bases: TGCGCCAGCAGCCAACCCGGGGGGACCTACTACGAGCAGTACTTC.

V gene TRBV28 combines with J gene TRBJ1-2; maybe TRBD1 (5 bases). The CDR3 consists of 11 residues. CDR1 and CDR2 from the germline V gene are MDHEN and SYDVKM. The V gene lost 5 bases and the J gene lost 7 bases, with 8 bases spanning the gap. The CDR3 sequence is CASSRGIGYTF. In DNA, the CDR3 is TGTGCCAGCAGTAGGGGTATTGGCTACACCTTC.

This CDR3 is CASSQGGQYNEQFF. The CDR3 nucleotides are TGCGCCAGCAGCCAGGGGGGTCAGTACAATGAGCAGTTCTTC. The V gene is TRBV4-1, the J gene TRBJ2-1, with D perhaps matching TRBD2 (6 bases). The CDR3 covers 14 residues. Trimming pared 3 bases from V and 4 bases from J, leaving 10 bases between. The germline V gene encodes CDR1 MGHRA and CDR2 YSYEKL.

The chain joins TRBV28 to TRBJ2-5; TRBD1 matches 9 bases. The CDR3 spans 17 residues. V shed 5 bases, J shed 2 bases, and the junction held 12 bases outside the gene matches. Germline V gives CDR1 MDHEN, CDR2 SYDVKM. CDR3 DNA sequence: TGTGCCAGCAGTCGAGCGGGTTACGGGACAGGGCAAGAGACCCAGTACTTC. Encoded protein: CASSRAGYGTGQETQYF.